The rows below give T cell receptor beta chains drawn from one sample of a study of PD-1 blockade in classical Hodgkin lymphoma. The table came from immunoSEQ multiplex PCR; TCRdb's copy has only in-frame clones and leaves some out. Seen here are tens of thousands of clones, 89% observed once, and the top ten hold about 10%. The sequenced sample was peripheral blood mononuclear cells (PBMCs), obtained before the second cycle of nivolumab. Receptors originate from a human donor with classical Hodgkin lymphoma. CDR3s include the opening cysteine and the closing phenylalanine or tryptophan. A D gene is named only where the DNA matches it firmly. Only some rows state a clone size, as once, few, many or a class for expanded clones.

clone_size d_call j_call v_call cdr3_aa cdr3_nt
NA NA TRBJ2-7 TRBV6-1 CASSEAFWQGFYEQYF TGTGCCAGCAGTGAAGCGTTTTGGCAGGGGTTCTACGAGCAGTACTTC
NA NA TRBJ2-3 TRBV5-1 CASSPTNTDTQYF TGCGCCAGCAGCCCAACGAACACAGATACGCAGTATTTT
NA TRBD1 TRBJ1-6 TRBV7-2 CASSLGTGNSPLHF TGTGCCAGCAGCTTAGGGACAGGGAATTCACCCCTCCACTTT
NA NA TRBJ1-6 TRBV27 CASSFFQNNSPLHF TGTGCCAGCAGTTTCTTTCAGAATAATTCACCCCTCCACTTT
once TRBD2 TRBJ2-7 TRBV29-1 CSVGPSGMYEQYF TGCAGCGTTGGGCCTAGCGGAATGTACGAGCAGTACTTC
NA TRBD2 TRBJ2-3 TRBV6-5 CASTRDYHSTDTQYF TGTGCCAGCACCAGGGACTACCACAGCACAGATACGCAGTATTTT
NA NA TRBJ1-2 TRBV27 CASSLYPQGLGSYGYTF TGTGCCAGCAGTTTATACCCACAGGGTCTAGGATCTTATGGCTACACCTTC
NA NA TRBJ2-7 TRBV6-1 CASTRGHLYEQYF TGTGCCAGCACGCGGGGACACCTCTACGAGCAGTACTTC
NA NA TRBJ2-7 TRBV27 CASSPHAVVYEQYF TGTGCCAGCAGCCCCCATGCGGTAGTCTACGAGCAGTACTTC
NA NA TRBJ2-1 TRBV4-1 CASSQGPGGLQFF TGCGCCAGCAGCCAAGGCCCCGGGGGATTGCAGTTCTTC
NA TRBD1 TRBJ2-3 TRBV6-5 CASGWTGDSDTQYF TGTGCCAGCGGTTGGACAGGGGATTCAGATACGCAGTATTTT